The present entry profiles one T cell receptor (beta chain) with its context. The junction departs from germline at one end; a sequencing error may be responsible. Other nucleotide sequences from this sample produce the same CDR3. This specimen comes from a study of metastatic and nonmetastatic thyroid tumors. On the study more broadly: Repertoires from malignant and benign thyroid patients were compared across blood and tumor or nodule tissue.

In the authors' methods: What underpinned the distant-metastasis classifier for papillary thyroid cancer was the set of CDR3 differences across clinicopathological groups. MiXCR was used by TCRdb to re-call the PCR reads. TCRdb assigned the V and J calls; the authors' analysis was not used. The data show 14,000 or so clones, 32% seen once. The CDR3 has 12 residues. Thyroid surgery took place with no prior treatment in any patient. This sequence was found in a female donor with papillary thyroid cancer or a benign thyroid nodule (not recorded which). Some clones in this sample may be carry-over from other donors' samples. Sample: tumor tissue. The chain recombines TRBV12-3 or TRBV12-4 with TRBJ2-7, with D possibly matching TRBD1 (5 bases). CDR3 nucleotide sequence: TGCGCCAGCAGTCCAACAGGCGGACACAGATACTTC. Its translation is CASSPTGGHRYF.